Sequencing of this T cell receptor beta chain was carried out in a study of post-analysis software for immune sequencing data. Across the whole study: Patients with relapsing-remitting, secondary progressive and progressive-relapsing multiple sclerosis courses were all represented.

Germline values: CDR1 SGHDT, CDR2 YYEEEE. The V end lost 4 bases, the J end lost 0 bases, and 10 bases lay between the germline ends. This CDR3 is built from 14 residues. Study outcomes and limitations: Strong same-batch co-clustering of samples appeared with F measure clustering. Patients had higher frequencies than controls of roughly five TRBV segments, including TRBV5-6, TRBV5-1 and TRBV20-1.

This clonotype was seen many times. The antigen is not known. Prepared TCR beta cDNA libraries contained unique molecular identifiers. The yield from around 1 to 10 million T cells was 500,000 or so cDNA molecules in total. TCRdb reprocessed the PCR reads with MiXCR, giving one entry per CDR3 protein. The sample includes fewer than 900,000 distinct CDR3 sequences, around 46% of them seen just once. Sequenced sample: blood. This chain joins TRBV5-6 and TRBJ2-5; the D is unclear. The source is a girl between 5 and 17 years old with multiple sclerosis. The CDR3 spells CASSPVAYQETQYF. The CDR3 nucleotides read TGTGCCAGCAGCCCCGTCGCGTACCAAGAGACCCAGTACTTC.